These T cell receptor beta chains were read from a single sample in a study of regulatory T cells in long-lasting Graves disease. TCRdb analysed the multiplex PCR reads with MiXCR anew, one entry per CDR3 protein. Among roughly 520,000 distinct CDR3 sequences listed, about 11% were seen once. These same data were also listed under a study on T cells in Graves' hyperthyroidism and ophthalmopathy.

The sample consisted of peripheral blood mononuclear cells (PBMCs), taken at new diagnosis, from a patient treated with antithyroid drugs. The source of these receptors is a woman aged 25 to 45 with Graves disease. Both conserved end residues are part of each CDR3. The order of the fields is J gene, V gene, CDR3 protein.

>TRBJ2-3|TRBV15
CATNRDRRTDTQYF
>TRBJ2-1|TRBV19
CASSRSGTSGSGRQFF
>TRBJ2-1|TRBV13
CASSLGGGPRNEQFF
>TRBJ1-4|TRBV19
CATQSGTASTNEKLFF
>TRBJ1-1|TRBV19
CASSILASGNTEAFF
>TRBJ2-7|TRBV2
CASSEAVAGGVYEQYF
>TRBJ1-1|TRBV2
CASTLGAGEGSNTEAFF
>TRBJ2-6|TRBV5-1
CASSLRGDSGANVLTF
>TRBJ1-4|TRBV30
CAWSVGGEKLFF
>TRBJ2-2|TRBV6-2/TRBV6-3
CASSYAGGTGELFF
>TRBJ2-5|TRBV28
CASSFIRASKETQYF
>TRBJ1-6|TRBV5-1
CASSLGGDSPLHF
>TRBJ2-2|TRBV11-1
CASRKRTTGELFF
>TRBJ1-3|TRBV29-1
CSVTGDPASGNTIYF
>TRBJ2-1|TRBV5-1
CASRFGRVGSSAYNEQFF
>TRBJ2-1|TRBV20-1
CSALDSLRTHEQFF
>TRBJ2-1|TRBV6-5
CASSCSRGSSYNEQFF
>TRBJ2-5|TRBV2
CASRVAAARQETQYF
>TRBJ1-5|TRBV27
CASSFGTGAGQPQHF
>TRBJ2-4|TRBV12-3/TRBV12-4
CASSSTDPKIGKNIQYF
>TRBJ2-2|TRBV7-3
CASNTPARSGRDTGELFF
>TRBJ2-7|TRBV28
CASRTGGVYEQYF
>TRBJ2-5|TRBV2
CASSDTGTEETQYF
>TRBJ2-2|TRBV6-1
CASSVSRGPTGELFF
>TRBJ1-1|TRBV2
CASKSLDRASTEAFF
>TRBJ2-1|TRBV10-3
CAISAGVDYNEQFF
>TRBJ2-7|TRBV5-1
CASSPKDGQGAYEQYF
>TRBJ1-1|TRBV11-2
CASSLWGQGGGQNTEAFF
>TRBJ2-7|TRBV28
CASSLANYEQYF
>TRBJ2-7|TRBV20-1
CSAPGTYEQYF
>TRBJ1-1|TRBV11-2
CASSIHRGTTEAFF
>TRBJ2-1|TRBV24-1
CATSDLASGYPRGEQFF
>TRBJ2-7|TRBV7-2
CASSLIWYEQYF
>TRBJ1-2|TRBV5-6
CASSLAQPDANYGYTF
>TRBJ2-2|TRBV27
CASSGGLLAGELFF